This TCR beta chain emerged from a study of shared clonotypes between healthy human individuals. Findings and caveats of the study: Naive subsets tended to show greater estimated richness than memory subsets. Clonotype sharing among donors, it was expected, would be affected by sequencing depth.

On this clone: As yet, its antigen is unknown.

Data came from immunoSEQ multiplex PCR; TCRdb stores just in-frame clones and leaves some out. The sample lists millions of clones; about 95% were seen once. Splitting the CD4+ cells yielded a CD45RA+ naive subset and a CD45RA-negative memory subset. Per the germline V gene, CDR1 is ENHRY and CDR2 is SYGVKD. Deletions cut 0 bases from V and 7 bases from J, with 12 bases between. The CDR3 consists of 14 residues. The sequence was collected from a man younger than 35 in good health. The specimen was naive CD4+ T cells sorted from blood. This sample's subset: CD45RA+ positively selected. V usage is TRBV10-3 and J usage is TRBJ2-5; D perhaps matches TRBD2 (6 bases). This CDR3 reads CAISESGGPRTQYF. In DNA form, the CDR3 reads TGTGCCATCAGTGAGTCGGGGGGACCGCGGACCCAGTACTTC.